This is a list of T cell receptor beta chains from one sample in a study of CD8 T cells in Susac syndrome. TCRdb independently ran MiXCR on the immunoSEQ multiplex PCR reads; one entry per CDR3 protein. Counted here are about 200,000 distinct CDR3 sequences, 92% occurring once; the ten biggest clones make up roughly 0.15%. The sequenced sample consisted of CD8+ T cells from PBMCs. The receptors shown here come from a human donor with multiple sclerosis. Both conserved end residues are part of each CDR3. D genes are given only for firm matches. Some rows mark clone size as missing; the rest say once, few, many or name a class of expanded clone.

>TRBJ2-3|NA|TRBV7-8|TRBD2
TGTGCCAGCAGCACCTCGACTAGCGGGGGATCAGATACGCAGTATTTT
CASSTSTSGGSDTQYF
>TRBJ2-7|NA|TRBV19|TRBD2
TGTGCCAGTAGTATCGGGACTAGCGTCTACGAGCAGTACTTC
CASSIGTSVYEQYF
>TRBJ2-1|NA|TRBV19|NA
TGTGCCAGTAGTATCTTAAGCGGGTCCTACAATGAGCAGTTCTTC
CASSILSGSYNEQFF
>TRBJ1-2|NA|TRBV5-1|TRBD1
TGCGCCAGCAGCTCCCGGGACAGGGGAGGCGGCTACACCTTC
CASSSRDRGGGYTF
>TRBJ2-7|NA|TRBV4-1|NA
TGCGCCAGCAGCCAAGATTCCCGGGCCAACGAGCAGTACTTC
CASSQDSRANEQYF
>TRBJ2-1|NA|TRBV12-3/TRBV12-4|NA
TGTGCCAGCAGGATAGATCGTGGCGGAGCCTACAATGAGCAGTTCTTC
CASRIDRGGAYNEQFF
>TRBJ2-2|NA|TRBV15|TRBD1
TGTGCCACCAGCAGAGATAGGACAGGGGCCGGGGAGCTGTTTTTT
CATSRDRTGAGELFF
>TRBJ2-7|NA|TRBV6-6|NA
TGTGCCAGCAGTGACAGGTCTTACGACGAGCAGTACTTC
CASSDRSYDEQYF
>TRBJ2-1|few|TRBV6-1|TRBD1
TGTGCCAGCAGTGACTGGCAGGGGGTAGGAAATGAGCAGTTCTTC
CASSDWQGVGNEQFF
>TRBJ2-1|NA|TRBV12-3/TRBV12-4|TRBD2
TGTGCCAGCAGTCAATCTAGCGGGAGACCCCAGTCGCACAATGAGCAGTTCTTC
CASSQSSGRPQSHNEQFF
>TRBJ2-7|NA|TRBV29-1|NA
TGCAGCGTTGAAGAAAATGCCCGCTACGAGCAGTACTTC
CSVEENARYEQYF
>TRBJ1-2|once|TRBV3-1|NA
TGTGCCAGCAGCCAAGGCCTTCCGGACAGATTTATTGGCTACACCTTC
CASSQGLPDRFIGYTF
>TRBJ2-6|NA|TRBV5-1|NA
TGCGCCAGCAGCTTGGGGTTCGCGGACTCTGGGGCCAACGTCCTGACTTTC
CASSLGFADSGANVLTF
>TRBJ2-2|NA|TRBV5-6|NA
TGTGCCAGCAGCTTCTTGGCAGGGCCCGGGGAGCTGTTTTTT
CASSFLAGPGELFF
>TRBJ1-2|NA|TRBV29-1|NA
TGCAGCGTTGACTCCCTGGGAGCCAACTATGGCTACACCTTC
CSVDSLGANYGYTF
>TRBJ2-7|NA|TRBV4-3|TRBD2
TGCGCCAGCACCCAAGGACTAGGCCTATCCTACGAGCAGTACTTC
CASTQGLGLSYEQYF
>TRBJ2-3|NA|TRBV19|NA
TGTGCCAGTATGAGGGGAGATACGCAGTATTTT
CASMRGDTQYF
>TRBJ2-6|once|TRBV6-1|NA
TGTGCCAGCAGACCATACAGGGTTCTTCGCTCTGGGGCCAACGTCCTGACTTTC
CASRPYRVLRSGANVLTF
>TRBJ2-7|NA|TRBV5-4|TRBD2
TGTGCCAGCAGCTTGATGGGGGGACTAGACGGTTCGAGGGAGCAGTACTTC
CASSLMGGLDGSREQYF
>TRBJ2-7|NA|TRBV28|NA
TGTGCCAGCACCCCGATCCGATCCTACGAGCAGTACTTC
CASTPIRSYEQYF
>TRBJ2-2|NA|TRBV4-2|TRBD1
TGTGCCAGCAGCCAAGAGGGACAGGCCACCGGGGAGCTGTTTTTT
CASSQEGQATGELFF
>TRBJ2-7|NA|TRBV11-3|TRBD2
TGTGCCAGCAGCACATCCGGGACTAGCGGCTACGAGCAGTACTTC
CASSTSGTSGYEQYF
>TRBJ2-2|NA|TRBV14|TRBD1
TGTGCCAGCAGCCCGGGACAGGGATTTCCCGGGGAGCTGTTTTTT
CASSPGQGFPGELFF
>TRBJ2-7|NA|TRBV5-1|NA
TGCGCCAGCAGCTTGCAGATGAACGAGCAGTACTTC
CASSLQMNEQYF
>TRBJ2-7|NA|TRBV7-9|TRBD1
TGTGCCAGCAGCACCATACAGGGGGCCCCCTACGAGCAGTACTTC
CASSTIQGAPYEQYF
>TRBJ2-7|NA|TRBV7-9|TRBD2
TGTGCCAGCAGCGCAGTAGGGACTAGCGGATCCTACGAGCAGTACTTC
CASSAVGTSGSYEQYF
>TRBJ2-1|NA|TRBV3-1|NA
TGTGCCAGCAGCCTATTTCGTGGGGGCCCGTACAATGAGCAGTTCTTC
CASSLFRGGPYNEQFF
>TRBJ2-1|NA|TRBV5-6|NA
TGTGCCAGCACCGGGACGGAAGGCCGTGAGCAGTTCTTC
CASTGTEGREQFF
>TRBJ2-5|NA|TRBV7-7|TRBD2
TGTGCTAGCAGCTTAGCTCCTCCGGAACTAGCGGGAGTTGCAGAGACCCAGTACTTC
CASSLAPPELAGVAETQYF
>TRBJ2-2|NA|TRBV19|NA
TGTGCCAGTAGCCAAGGGGCCTCAAGTAGGACCGGGGAGCTGTTTTTT
CASSQGASSRTGELFF
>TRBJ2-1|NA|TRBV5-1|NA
TGCGCCAGCAGCTTGTCGCAGGGGTGGGGGCCCCCCTACAATGAGCAGTTCTTC
CASSLSQGWGPPYNEQFF
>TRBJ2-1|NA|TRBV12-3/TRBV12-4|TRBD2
TGTGCCAGCAGTTTGGTAGCGGGGTGGGGCAATGAGCAGTTCTTC
CASSLVAGWGNEQFF
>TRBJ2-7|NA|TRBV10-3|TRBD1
TGTGCCATCAGTGGGACAGGGGCGTACGAGCAGTACTTC
CAISGTGAYEQYF
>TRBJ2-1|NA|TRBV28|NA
TGTGCCAGCAGTCCTTCCAGCGCGGACAATGAGCAGTTCTTC
CASSPSSADNEQFF
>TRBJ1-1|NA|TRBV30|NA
TGTGCCTGGAGTCCTCCATCAGAAGCTTTCTTT
CAWSPPSEAFF
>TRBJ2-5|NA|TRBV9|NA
TGTGCCAGCAGCGGGGGGGCAGCAGAGACCCAGTACTTC
CASSGGAAETQYF